This TCR beta chain was identified during a study of PD-L1 blockade in urothelial cancer. Study as a whole: Beginning in about 2014, patients received atezolizumab, given as 1,200 mg intravenously every 3 weeks. Once treatment had started, blood was analyzed at 3 weeks (second dose) and again at 6 weeks.

The time point here: pretreatment peripheral blood. Patients had urothelial carcinoma that was locally advanced or metastatic. Synthetic analogs of TCR templates were spiked into every PCR. Profiled with immunoSEQ multiplex PCR; TCRdb holds only in-frame clones, not every one. The top ten clones hold roughly 4% of a sample with about 50,000 clones, approximately 72% of them seen once. The TCR sequence derives from a man aged 65 to 79 with urothelial cancer. The sample in question was PBMCs, obtained around atezolizumab (anti-PD-L1) treatment.

CDR3 in DNA: TGTGCCAGCAGGGGTAGCGGGAGAGGGGCCGGGGAGCTGTTTTTT. Protein: CASRGSGRGAGELFF. The chain employs TRBV27 and TRBJ2-2; TRBD2 agrees at 9 bases. Trimming cost V 6 bases and J 6 bases; bases outside gene matches: 8. This CDR3 region has 15 residues. The germline V gene encodes CDR1 MNHEY and CDR2 SMNVEV (reference sequence).